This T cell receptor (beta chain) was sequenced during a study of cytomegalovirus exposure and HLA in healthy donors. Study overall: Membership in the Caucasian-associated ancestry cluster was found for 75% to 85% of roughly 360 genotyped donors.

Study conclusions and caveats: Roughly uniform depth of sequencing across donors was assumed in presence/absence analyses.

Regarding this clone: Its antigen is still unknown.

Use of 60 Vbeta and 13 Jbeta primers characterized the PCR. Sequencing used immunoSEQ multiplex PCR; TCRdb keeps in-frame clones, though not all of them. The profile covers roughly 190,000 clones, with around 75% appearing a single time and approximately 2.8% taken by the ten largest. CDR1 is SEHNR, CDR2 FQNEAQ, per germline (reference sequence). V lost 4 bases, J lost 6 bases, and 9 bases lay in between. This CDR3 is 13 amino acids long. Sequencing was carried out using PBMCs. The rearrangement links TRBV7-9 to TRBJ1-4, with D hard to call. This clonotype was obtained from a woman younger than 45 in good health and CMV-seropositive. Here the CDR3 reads CASSSDGYEKLFF. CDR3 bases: TGTGCCAGCAGCTCAGACGGGTATGAAAAACTGTTTTTT.